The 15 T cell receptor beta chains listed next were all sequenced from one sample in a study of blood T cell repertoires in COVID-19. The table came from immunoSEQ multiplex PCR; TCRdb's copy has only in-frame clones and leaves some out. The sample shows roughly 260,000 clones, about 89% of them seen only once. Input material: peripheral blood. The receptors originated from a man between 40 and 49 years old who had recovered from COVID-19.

In nucleotides, the CDR3 is TGTGCCAGCAGCTTAGTCGGACAGGGCTATGGCTACACCTTC. The encoded protein is CASSLVGQGYGYTF. The chain has TRBV11-2 and TRBJ1-2; 8 nucleotides align to TRBD1. Trimming took 1 base from V and 4 from J; bases not matched to a gene: 2. The CDR3 sequence is 14 residues long. Germline-derived CDR1 and CDR2 are SGHAT and FQNNGV.

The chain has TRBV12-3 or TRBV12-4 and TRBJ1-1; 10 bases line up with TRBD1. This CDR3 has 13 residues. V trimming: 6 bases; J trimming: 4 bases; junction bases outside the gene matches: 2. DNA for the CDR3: TGTGCCAGCAGGACAGGGGGCCTCACTGAAGCTTTCTTT. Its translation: CASRTGGLTEAFF.

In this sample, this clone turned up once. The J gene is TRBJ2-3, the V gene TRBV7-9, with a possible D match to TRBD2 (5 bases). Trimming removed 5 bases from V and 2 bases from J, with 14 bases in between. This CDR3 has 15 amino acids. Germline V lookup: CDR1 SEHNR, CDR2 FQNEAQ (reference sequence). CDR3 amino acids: CASSDPGSATDTQYF. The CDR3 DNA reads TGTGCCAGCAGCGACCCGGGATCAGCCACAGATACGCAGTATTTT.

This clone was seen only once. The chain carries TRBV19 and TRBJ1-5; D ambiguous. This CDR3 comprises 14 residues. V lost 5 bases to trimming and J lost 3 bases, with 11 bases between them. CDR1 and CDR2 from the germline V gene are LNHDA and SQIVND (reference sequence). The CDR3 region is CASSAVINNQPQHF. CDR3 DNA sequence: TGTGCCAGTAGTGCAGTAATCAACAATCAGCCCCAGCATTTT.

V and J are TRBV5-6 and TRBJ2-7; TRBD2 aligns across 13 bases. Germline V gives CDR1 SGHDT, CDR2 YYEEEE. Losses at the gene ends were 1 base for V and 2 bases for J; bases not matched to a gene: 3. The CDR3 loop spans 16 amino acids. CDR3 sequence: CASSLRTSGSTYEQYF. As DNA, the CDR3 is TGTGCCAGCAGCTTGCGGACTAGCGGGAGCACCTACGAGCAGTACTTC. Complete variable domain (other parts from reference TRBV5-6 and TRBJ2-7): DAGVTQSPTHLIKTRGQQVTLRCSPKSGHDTVSWYQQALGQGPQFIFQYYEEEERQRGNFPDRFSGHQFPNYSSELNVNALLLGDSALYLCASSLRTSGSTYEQYFGPGTRLTVT.

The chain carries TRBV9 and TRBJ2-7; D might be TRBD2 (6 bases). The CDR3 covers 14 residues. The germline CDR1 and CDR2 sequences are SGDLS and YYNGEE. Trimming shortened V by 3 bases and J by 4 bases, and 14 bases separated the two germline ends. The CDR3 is CASSAGDAGYEQYF. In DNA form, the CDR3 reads TGTGCCAGCAGCGCCGGTGATGCGGGGTACGAGCAGTACTTC.

The CDR3 sequence: CASTIGGAYGYTF. CDR3 DNA sequence: TGTGCCAGCACAATCGGGGGTGCTTATGGCTACACCTTC. The chain is built from TRBV12-3 or TRBV12-4 and TRBJ1-2; TRBD1 might be the D (5 bases). Trimming left V 7 bases short and J 5 bases short, with 14 bases between. This CDR3 comprises 13 residues.

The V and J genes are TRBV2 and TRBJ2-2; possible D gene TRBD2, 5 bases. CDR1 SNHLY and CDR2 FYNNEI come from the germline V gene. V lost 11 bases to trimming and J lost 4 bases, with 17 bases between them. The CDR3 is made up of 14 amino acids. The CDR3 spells CAPIRGDRTGELFF. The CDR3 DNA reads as TGTGCCCCCATCCGGGGAGATCGCACCGGGGAGCTGTTTTTT.

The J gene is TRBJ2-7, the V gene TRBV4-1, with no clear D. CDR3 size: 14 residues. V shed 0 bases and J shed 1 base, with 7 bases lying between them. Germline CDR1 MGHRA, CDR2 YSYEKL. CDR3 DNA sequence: TGCGCCAGCAGCCAAGATTTAGTATCCTACGAGCAGTACTTC. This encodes CASSQDLVSYEQYF.

The CDR3 DNA follows: TGTGCCACTTCTCGGCCGAGGGCAGGCGGCTCCGGCTACACCTTC. This encodes CATSRPRAGGSGYTF. The rearrangement links TRBV6-5 to TRBJ1-2; unclear D gene. The CDR3 covers 15 residues. Germline V CDR1 and CDR2: MNHEY, SVGAGI. Trimming cost V 10 bases and J 8 bases, with 26 bases left between them.

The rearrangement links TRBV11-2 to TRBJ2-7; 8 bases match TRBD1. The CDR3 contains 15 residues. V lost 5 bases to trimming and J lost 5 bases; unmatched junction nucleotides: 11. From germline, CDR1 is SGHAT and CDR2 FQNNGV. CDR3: CASSHSRTGIHEQYF. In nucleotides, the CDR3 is TGTGCCAGCAGCCACTCCCGGACAGGGATCCACGAGCAGTACTTC.

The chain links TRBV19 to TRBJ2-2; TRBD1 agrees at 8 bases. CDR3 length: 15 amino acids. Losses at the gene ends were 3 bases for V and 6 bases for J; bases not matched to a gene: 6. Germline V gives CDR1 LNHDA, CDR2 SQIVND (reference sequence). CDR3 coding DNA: TGTGCCAGTAGTATCGCCAGGGGGCGCGCCGGGGAGCTGTTTTTT. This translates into CASSIARGRAGELFF.

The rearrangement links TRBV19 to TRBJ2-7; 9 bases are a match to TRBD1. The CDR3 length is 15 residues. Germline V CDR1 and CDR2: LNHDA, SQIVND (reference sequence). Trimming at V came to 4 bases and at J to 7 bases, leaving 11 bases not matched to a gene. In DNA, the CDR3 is TGTGCCAGTAGTACAAACCGGGACAGGGTAGCGGAGCAGTACTTC. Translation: CASSTNRDRVAEQYF.

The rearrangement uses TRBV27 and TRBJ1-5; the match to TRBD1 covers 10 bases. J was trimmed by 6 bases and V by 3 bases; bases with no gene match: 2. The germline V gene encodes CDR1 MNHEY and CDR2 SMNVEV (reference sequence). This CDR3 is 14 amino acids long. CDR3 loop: CASSFGQGGQPQHF. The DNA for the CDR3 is TGTGCCAGCAGTTTTGGACAGGGGGGTCAGCCCCAGCATTTT.

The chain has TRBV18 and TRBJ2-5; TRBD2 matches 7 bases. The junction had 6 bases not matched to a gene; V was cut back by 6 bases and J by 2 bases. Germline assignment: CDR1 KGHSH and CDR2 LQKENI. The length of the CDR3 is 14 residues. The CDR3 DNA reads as TGTGCCAGCTCGCCTCCGGGACTACAAGAGACCCAGTACTTC. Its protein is CASSPPGLQETQYF.